Listed below are T cell receptor beta chains from one sample, sequenced in a study of blood T cell repertoires in COVID-19. Only in-frame clones appear in the TCRdb table, and some are missing; sequencing was by immunoSEQ multiplex PCR. The sample records around 200,000 clones, 80% to 90% being singletons. Sequences were obtained from peripheral blood. The receptors here all came from a man aged 25 to 40 with active or convalescent COVID-19. CDR3s include the opening cysteine and the closing phenylalanine or tryptophan. The D gene is left open where the match is weak. Where a row states a size, it is once, few, many or the class of an expanded clone; other rows omit it.

clone_size d_call j_call v_call cdr3_nt cdr3_aa
NA NA TRBJ1-5 TRBV30 TGTGCCGCGCAACTTAAGACGGGGAGTAAGAATCAGCCCCAGCATTTT CAAQLKTGSKNQPQHF
NA NA TRBJ1-1 TRBV11-3 TGTGCCAGCAGCTTAGATGAGGGAGCGGACACTGAAGCTTTCTTT CASSLDEGADTEAFF
NA TRBD2 TRBJ2-5 TRBV4-2 TGTGCCAGCAGCCAAGATCCCGGACTAGCGGGGGGCCCGGGGGAGACCCAGTACTTC CASSQDPGLAGGPGETQYF
NA TRBD1 TRBJ1-1 TRBV27 TGTGCCAGCAGTTTATCCCAGGGGGATAACACTGAAGCTTTCTTT CASSLSQGDNTEAFF
NA NA TRBJ1-4 TRBV9 TGTGCCAGCAGCGGTAAAAACAGGGATGAAAAACTGTTTTTT CASSGKNRDEKLFF
many TRBD1 TRBJ1-6 TRBV10-3 TGTGCCATCACCAAGGGACAGGGGACCTCACCCCTCCACTTT CAITKGQGTSPLHF
NA TRBD1 TRBJ1-2 TRBV2 TGTGCCAGCAGGCTACAGGGGGATGGCTACACCTTC CASRLQGDGYTF
NA TRBD1 TRBJ2-3 TRBV19 TGTGCCAGTAAATCAGGGGGCGAAGATACGCAGTATTTT CASKSGGEDTQYF
NA NA TRBJ2-3 TRBV5-1 TGCGCCAGCAGCTTGATCTCGGACAGAGGCACAGATACGCAGTATTTT CASSLISDRGTDTQYF
NA TRBD2 TRBJ2-1 TRBV28 TGTGCCAGCAGTTTGGGGGGGATACTAAGCTCCTACAATGAGCAGTTCTTC CASSLGGILSSYNEQFF
NA TRBD1 TRBJ2-6 TRBV6-5 TGTGCCAGCAGGCAGGGGGCCTCTGGGGCCAACGTCCTGACTTTC CASRQGASGANVLTF
NA NA TRBJ1-3 TRBV9 TGTGCCAGCAGCGTAACTCAGGCTCACTCTGGAAACACCATATATTTT CASSVTQAHSGNTIYF
NA TRBD2 TRBJ2-2 TRBV7-3 TGTGCCAGCAGCTTAGCGGGGGGGCTCGCCGGGGAGCTGTTTTTT CASSLAGGLAGELFF
NA TRBD1 TRBJ2-5 TRBV6-2/TRBV6-3 TGTGCCAGCAGCCCTGGGGACAGTCACCAAGAGACCCAGTACTTC CASSPGDSHQETQYF
NA NA TRBJ2-5 TRBV24-1 TGTGCCACCAGTGATTTGCGCAGTTCGGGGACCCAGTACTTC CATSDLRSSGTQYF